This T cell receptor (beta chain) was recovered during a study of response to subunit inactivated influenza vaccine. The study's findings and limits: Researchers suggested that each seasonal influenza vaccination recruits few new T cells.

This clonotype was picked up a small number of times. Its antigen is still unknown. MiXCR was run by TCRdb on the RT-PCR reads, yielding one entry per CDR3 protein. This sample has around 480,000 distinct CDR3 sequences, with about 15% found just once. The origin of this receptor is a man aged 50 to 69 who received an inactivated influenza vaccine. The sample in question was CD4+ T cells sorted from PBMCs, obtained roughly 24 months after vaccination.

In nucleotides, the CDR3 is TGCGCCAGCAGCTTCGGACTAGCGGGAGGAAGGAATGAGCAGTTCTTC. Translating it yields CASSFGLAGGRNEQFF. The chain joins TRBV5-1 to TRBJ2-1; 14 nucleotides match TRBD2. The V gene's germline CDR1 is SGHRS and CDR2 YFSETQ. V gave up 2 bases and J gave up 7 bases; unmatched junction bases: 5. The CDR3 is made up of 16 amino acids.